The clone carrying this TCR beta chain was detected many times. What it recognizes is unknown. The data are from a study of response to subunit inactivated influenza vaccine. Study-wide results and limits: Only a handful of new T cells, the authors suggested, are recruited with each seasonal influenza vaccination.

One entry per CDR3 protein results from TCRdb running MiXCR on the RT-PCR reads. Here the sample spans 710,000 or so distinct CDR3 sequences, 15% to 19% being singletons. The CDR3 length is 15 residues. In germline, CDR1 is SGHTA, CDR2 FQGNSA. Trimming stripped 1 base from V and 3 bases from J, with 13 bases between. The clonotype originates from a man aged 50 to 60 who received an inactivated influenza vaccine. Sequences were derived from PBMCs from blood, sampled roughly 12 days after vaccination. The chain employs TRBV7-2 and TRBJ2-7; D call uncertain. The CDR3 loop reads CASSLGSQENYEQYF. CDR3 nucleotide sequence: TGTGCCAGCAGCTTAGGAAGCCAAGAAAACTACGAGCAGTACTTC.